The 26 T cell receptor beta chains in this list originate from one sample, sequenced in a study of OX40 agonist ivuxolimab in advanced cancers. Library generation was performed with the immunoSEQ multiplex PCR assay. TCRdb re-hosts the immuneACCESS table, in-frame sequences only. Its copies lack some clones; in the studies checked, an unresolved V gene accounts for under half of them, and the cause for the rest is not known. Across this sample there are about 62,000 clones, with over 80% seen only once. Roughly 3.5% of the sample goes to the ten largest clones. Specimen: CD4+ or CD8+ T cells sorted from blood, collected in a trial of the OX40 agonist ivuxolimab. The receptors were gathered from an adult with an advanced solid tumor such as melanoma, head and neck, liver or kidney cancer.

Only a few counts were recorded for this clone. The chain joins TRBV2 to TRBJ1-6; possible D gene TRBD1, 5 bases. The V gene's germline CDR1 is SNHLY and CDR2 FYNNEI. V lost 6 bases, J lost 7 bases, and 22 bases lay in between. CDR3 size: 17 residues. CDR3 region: CASSTNEIQGRNSPLHF. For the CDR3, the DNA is TGTGCCAGCAGCACCAACGAAATTCAGGGACGGAATTCACCCCTCCACTTT.

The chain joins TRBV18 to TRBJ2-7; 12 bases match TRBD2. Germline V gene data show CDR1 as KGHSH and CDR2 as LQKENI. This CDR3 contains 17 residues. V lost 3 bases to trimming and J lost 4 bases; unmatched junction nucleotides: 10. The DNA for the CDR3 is TGTGCCAGCTCACCCCTACTTACTACTAGCGGGAGGTACGAGCAGTACTTC. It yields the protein CASSPLLTTSGRYEQYF.

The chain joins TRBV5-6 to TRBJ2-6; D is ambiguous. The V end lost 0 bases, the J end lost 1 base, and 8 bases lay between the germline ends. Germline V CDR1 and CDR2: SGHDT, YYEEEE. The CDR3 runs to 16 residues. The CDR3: CASSLASPSGANVLTF. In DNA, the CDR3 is TGTGCCAGCAGCTTGGCCTCGCCTTCTGGGGCCAACGTCCTGACTTTC.

The CDR3 nucleotides read TGTGCCAGCTCACCCTCGACAGGTGACGTGCGGGGCTACACCTTC. Translation: CASSPSTGDVRGYTF. V usage is TRBV18 and J usage is TRBJ1-2; maybe TRBD1 (6 bases). The V end was cut by 3 bases, the J end by 8 bases, with 19 bases between. The CDR3 is made up of 15 amino acids. The germline V gene encodes CDR1 KGHSH and CDR2 LQKENI.

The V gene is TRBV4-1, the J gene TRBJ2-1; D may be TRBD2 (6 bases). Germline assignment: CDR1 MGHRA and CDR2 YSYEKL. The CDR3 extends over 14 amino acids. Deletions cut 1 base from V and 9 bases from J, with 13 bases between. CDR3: CASSQAGVPGEQFF. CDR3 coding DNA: TGCGCCAGCAGCCAAGCGGGGGTACCCGGTGAGCAGTTCTTC.

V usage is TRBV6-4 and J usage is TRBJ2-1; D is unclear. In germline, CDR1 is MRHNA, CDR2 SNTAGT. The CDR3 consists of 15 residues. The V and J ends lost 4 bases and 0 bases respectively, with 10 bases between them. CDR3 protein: CASSVDGSSYNEQFF. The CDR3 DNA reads TGTGCCAGCAGTGTGGACGGTAGCTCCTACAATGAGCAGTTCTTC.

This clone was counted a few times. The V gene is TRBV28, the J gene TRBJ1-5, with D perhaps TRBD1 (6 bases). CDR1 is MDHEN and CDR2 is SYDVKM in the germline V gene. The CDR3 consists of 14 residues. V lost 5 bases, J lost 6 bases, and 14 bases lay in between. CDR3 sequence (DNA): TGTGCCAGCAGTCCCCGCCCAGGGGTTCAGCCCCAGCATTTT. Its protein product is CASSPRPGVQPQHF.

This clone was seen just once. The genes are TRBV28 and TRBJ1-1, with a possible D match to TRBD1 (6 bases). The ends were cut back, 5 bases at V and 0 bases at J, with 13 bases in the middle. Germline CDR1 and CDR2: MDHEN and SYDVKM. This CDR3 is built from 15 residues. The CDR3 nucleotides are TGTGCCAGCAGTGTCGGACAGCCGATGAACACTGAAGCTTTCTTT. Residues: CASSVGQPMNTEAFF.

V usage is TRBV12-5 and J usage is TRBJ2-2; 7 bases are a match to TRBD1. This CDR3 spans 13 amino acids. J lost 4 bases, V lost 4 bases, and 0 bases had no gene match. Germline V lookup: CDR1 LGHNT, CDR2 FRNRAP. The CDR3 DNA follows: TGTGCTAGTGGTTGGGACAGCACCGGGGAGCTGTTTTTT. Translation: CASGWDSTGELFF.

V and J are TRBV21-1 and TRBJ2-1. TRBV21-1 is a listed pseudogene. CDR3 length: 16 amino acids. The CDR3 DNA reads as TGTGCCAGCAGCTGGGAACACGAGCGAACCTACAATGAGCAGTTCTTC. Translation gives CASSWEHERTYNEQFF.

CDR3 in amino acids: CASSLSNPSTGGFYEQYF. The CDR3, as DNA: TGTGCCAGCAGTTTATCGAACCCATCGACAGGGGGTTTCTACGAGCAGTACTTC. This sequence joins TRBV27 and TRBJ2-7, with 9 bases identical to TRBD1. V shed 0 bases and J 3 bases; nucleotides not matched to a gene: 12. This CDR3 has 18 amino acids. Germline values: CDR1 MNHEY, CDR2 SMNVEV (reference sequence).

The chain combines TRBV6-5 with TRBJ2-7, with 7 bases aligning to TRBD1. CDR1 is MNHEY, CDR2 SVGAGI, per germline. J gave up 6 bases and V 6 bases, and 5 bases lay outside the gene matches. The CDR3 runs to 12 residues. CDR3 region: CASRQGWTEQYF. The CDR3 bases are TGTGCCAGCAGACAGGGGTGGACCGAGCAGTACTTC.

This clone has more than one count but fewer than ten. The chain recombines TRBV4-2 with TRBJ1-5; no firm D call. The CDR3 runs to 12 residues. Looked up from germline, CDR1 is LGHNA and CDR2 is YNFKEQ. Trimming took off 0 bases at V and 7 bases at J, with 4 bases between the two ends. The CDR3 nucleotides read TGTGCCAGCAGCCAAGAAGGCCAGCCCCAGCATTTT. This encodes CASSQEGQPQHF.

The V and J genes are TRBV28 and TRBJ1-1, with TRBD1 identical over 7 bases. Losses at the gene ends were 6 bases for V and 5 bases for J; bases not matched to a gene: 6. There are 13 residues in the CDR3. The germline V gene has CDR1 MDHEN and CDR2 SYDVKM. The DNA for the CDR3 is TGTGCCAGCAGCCTTACAGGGGAGACTGAAGCTTTCTTT. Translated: CASSLTGETEAFF.

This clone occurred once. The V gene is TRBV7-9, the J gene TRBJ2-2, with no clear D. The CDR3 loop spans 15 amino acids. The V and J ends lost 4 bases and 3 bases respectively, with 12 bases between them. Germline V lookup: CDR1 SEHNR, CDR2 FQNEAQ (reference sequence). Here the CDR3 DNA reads TGTGCCAGCAGCTCGACCCGGTCAGACACCGGGGAGCTGTTTTTT. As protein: CASSSTRSDTGELFF.

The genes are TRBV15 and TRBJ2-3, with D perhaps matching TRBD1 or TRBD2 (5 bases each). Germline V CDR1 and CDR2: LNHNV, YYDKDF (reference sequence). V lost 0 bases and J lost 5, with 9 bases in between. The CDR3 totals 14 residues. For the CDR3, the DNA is TGTGCCACCAGCAGAGATCCTGGGGGAGATACGCAGTATTTT. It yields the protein CATSRDPGGDTQYF.

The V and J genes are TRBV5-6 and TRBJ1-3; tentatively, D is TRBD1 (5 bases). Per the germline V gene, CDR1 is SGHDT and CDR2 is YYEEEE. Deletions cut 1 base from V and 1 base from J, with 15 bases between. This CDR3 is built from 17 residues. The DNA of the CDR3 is TGTGCCAGCAGCTTGAGCTTGCAGGGACTTTCTGGAAACACCATATATTTT. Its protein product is CASSLSLQGLSGNTIYF.

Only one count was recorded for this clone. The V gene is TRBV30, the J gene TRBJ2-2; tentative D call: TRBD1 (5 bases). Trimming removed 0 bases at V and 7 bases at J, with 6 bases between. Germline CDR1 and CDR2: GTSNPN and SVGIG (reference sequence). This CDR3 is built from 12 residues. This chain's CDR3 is CAWSVGDGELFF. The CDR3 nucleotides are TGTGCCTGGAGTGTAGGGGACGGGGAGCTGTTTTTT.

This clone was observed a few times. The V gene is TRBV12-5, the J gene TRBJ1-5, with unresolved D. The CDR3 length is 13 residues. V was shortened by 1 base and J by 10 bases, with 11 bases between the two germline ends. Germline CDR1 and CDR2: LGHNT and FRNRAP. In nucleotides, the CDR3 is TGTGCTAGTGGTTTGGCCCCAAGGAGCCCCCAGCATTTT. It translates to CASGLAPRSPQHF. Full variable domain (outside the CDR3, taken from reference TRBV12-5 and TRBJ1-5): DARVTQTPRHKVTEMGQEVTMRCQPILGHNTVFWYRQTMMQGLELLAYFRNRAPLDDSGMPKDRFSAEMPDATLATLKIQPSEPRDSAVYFCASGLAPRSPQHFGDGTRLSIL.

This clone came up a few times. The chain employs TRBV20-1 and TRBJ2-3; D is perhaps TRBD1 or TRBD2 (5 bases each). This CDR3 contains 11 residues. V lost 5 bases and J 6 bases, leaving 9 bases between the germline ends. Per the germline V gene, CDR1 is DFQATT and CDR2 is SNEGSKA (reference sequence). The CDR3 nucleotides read TGCAGTGCTCGGGACGGGGATACGCAGTATTTT. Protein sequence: CSARDGDTQYF.

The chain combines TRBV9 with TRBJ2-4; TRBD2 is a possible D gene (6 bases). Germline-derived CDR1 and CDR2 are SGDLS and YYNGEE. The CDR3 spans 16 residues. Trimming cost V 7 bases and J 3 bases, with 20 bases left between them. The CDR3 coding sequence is TGTGCCAGCGGACCCTTGGGCGGGGAGGACAAAAACATTCAGTACTTC. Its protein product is CASGPLGGEDKNIQYF.

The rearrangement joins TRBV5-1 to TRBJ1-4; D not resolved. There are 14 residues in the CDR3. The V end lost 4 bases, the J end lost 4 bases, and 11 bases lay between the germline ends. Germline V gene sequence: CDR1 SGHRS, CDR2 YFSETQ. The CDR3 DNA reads TGCGCCAGCAGCCTTGGTGGTTTTAATGAAAAACTGTTTTTT. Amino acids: CASSLGGFNEKLFF.

This chain's CDR3 is CASSILAGQGFDEQYF. Here the CDR3 DNA reads TGTGCCAGTAGTATACTTGCGGGACAGGGGTTCGACGAGCAGTACTTC. The V and J genes are TRBV19 and TRBJ2-7; TRBD1 aligns across 10 bases. Germline CDR1 LNHDA, CDR2 SQIVND (reference sequence). V lost 2 bases to trimming and J lost 5 bases; unmatched junction nucleotides: 9. The CDR3 is 16 residues long.

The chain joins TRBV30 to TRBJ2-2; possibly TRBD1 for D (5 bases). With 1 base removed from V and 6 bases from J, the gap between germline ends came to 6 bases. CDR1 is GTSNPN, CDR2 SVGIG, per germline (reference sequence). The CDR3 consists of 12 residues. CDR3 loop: CAWSAGPGELFF. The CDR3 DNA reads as TGTGCCTGGAGTGCAGGGCCCGGGGAGCTGTTTTTT.

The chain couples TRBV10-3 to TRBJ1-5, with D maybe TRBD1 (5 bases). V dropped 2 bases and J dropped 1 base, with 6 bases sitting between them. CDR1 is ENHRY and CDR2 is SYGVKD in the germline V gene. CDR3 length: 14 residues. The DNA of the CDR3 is TGTGCCATCAGTGAGGCAGGGAGCAATCAGCCCCAGCATTTT. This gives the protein CAISEAGSNQPQHF.

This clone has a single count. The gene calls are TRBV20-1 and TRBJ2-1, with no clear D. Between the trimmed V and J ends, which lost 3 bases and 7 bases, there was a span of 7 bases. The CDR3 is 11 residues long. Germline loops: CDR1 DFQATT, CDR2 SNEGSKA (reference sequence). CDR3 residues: CSASDRNEQFF. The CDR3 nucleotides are TGCAGTGCTAGTGATAGGAATGAGCAGTTCTTC.